This entry concerns a single T cell receptor (beta chain). TCRdb itself ran the RT-PCR reads through MiXCR, one entry per CDR3 protein. Of 920,000 or so distinct CDR3 sequences listed, about 20% are singletons. The source of the sample is a study of patients and donors after allogeneic stem cell transplantation. The V gene's germline CDR1 is SEHNR and CDR2 FQNEAQ (reference sequence). This CDR3 spans 14 amino acids. The V gene lost 3 bases and the J gene lost 5 bases, with 13 bases spanning the gap. Material: blood, either unsorted or a sorted T cell fraction (not recorded which). The chain combines TRBV7-9 with TRBJ2-5; D uncertain. This TCR came from a human donor who was either an allogeneic HSCT recipient or a stem cell or donor lymphocyte infusion donor (not recorded which). It is not recorded whose cells these are; they may come from a transplant donor. CDR3 DNA sequence: TGTGCCAGCAGCTTGGTTGGTAATCGGGAGACCCAGTACTTC. Its translation is CASSLVGNRETQYF. The variable domain in full, completed from reference TRBV7-9 and TRBJ2-5, reads DTGVSQNPRHKITKRGQNVTFRCDPISEHNRLYWYRQTLGQGPEFLTYFQNEAQLEKSRLLSDRFSAERPKGSFSTLEIQRTEQGDSAMYLCASSLVGNRETQYFGPGTRLLVL.